What follows is one T cell receptor beta chain and its context. Its antigen is still unknown. These data belong to a study of cytomegalovirus exposure and HLA in healthy donors. Study-wide context: From donors who were HLA-typed, an early data release held around 80 million unique TCRs. General study findings and limits: An analysis was carried out at a later point. It showed that HLA-associated TCR beta chains were more clonally expanded than equally common non-associated chains. TCR beta V- and J-gene trimming was later associated with a missense DCLRE1C variant. Segments of the TCR beta V type were, in most cases, productive about 87% or about 30% of the time in an earlier analysis.

Primers for the PCR totalled 60 Vbeta and 13 Jbeta. Sequencing used immunoSEQ multiplex PCR; TCRdb keeps in-frame clones, though not all of them. Found here are some 150,000 clones, almost 80% of them singletons; the top ten hold 1.7%. V was cut by 7 bases and J by 4 bases, with 16 bases left in between. Germline CDR1 SNHLY, CDR2 FYNNEI. CDR3 length: 14 amino acids. The clonotype was recovered from a woman in her 30s in good health and CMV-seronegative. The chain uses TRBV2 and TRBJ1-2; no clear D gene. The sequencing sample was made of PBMCs. The CDR3 nucleotides read TGTGCCAGCACAGTAGCAGAAAAAACCTATGGCTACACCTTC. It specifies CASTVAEKTYGYTF.